These T cell receptor beta chains were read from a single sample in a study of cytomegalovirus exposure and HLA in healthy donors. The data were produced by immunoSEQ multiplex PCR, yet TCRdb's version contains in-frame clones alone and is incomplete. The sample lists 170,000 or so clones, about four fifths occurring once. The sample taken for sequencing was PBMCs. The receptors derive from a boy aged 2 to 10 in good health and CMV-seronegative. Each CDR3 is given with its conserved first and last residue. A D gene is named only where the DNA matches it firmly. Clone size is not always given. Where it is, it says once, few, many or a class for expanded clones.

TGTGCCAGCAGCGTAGCTCCCCCCAAGCGCGGCCCCTACAATGAGCAGTTCTTC	CASSVAPPKRGPYNEQFF	NA	NA	TRBV9	TRBJ2-1
TGTGCCAGCAGTAAAAGGAGTCAGCCCCAGCATTTT	CASSKRSQPQHF	NA	NA	TRBV13	TRBJ1-5
TGTGCCTGGGGACAGGGAATCACTGAAGCTTTCTTT	CAWGQGITEAFF	NA	TRBD1	TRBV30	TRBJ1-1
TGTGCCAGCACCAAGGCTGGACTAGCGGGGGTCTACGAGCAGTACTTC	CASTKAGLAGVYEQYF	NA	TRBD2	TRBV28	TRBJ2-7
TGTGCCAGCAGTGACCTCGGGGTCGGTGAAGCTTTCTTT	CASSDLGVGEAFF	few	NA	TRBV25-1	TRBJ1-1
TGTGCCAGCAGCTACCTTGGGACAGGGGGTTCCGGGGAGCTGTTTTTT	CASSYLGTGGSGELFF	NA	TRBD1	TRBV5-6	TRBJ2-2
TGTGCCAGCAGCCAAGGATACTCTTACGAGCAGTACTTC	CASSQGYSYEQYF	NA	NA	TRBV14	TRBJ2-7
TGTGCCAGTAGTAGAGCAATTAGCTCCTACAATGAGCAGTTCTTC	CASSRAISSYNEQFF	NA	NA	TRBV19	TRBJ2-1
TGTGCCTGGAGTGTACGCCCGCCAGGTAGAAATGAGCAGTTCTTC	CAWSVRPPGRNEQFF	NA	NA	TRBV30	TRBJ2-1
TGCGCCAGCTCACAGCCAGGGATTACCTACAATGAGCAGTTCTTC	CASSQPGITYNEQFF	NA	NA	TRBV5-1	TRBJ2-1
TGTGCCAGCAGTGATCCCCCGGGACTACCCACCACCTACGAGCAGTACTTC	CASSDPPGLPTTYEQYF	NA	TRBD2	TRBV6-1	TRBJ2-7
TGTGCCAGCAGTGAAAGGGTGCTGGGGGGAACCGGCACAGATACGCAGTATTTT	CASSERVLGGTGTDTQYF	NA	NA	TRBV2	TRBJ2-3
TGTGCCAGCAGTTTAGGACAGGGTACCGAGCAGTACTTC	CASSLGQGTEQYF	NA	TRBD1	TRBV6-1	TRBJ2-7
TGTGCCAGCGTCCGGGAACCCCAGGAGACCCAGTACTTC	CASVREPQETQYF	NA	NA	TRBV2	TRBJ2-5
TGTGCCAGCAACCCCGCCCATCAGGGTAACACAGATACGCAGTATTTT	CASNPAHQGNTDTQYF	NA	NA	TRBV28	TRBJ2-3
TGTGCCAGCAGCCGGACTAGCGGGAGGTTCAATGAGCAGTTCTTC	CASSRTSGRFNEQFF	NA	TRBD2	TRBV7-9	TRBJ2-1
TGTGCCGCTACCAATTACGGGGAGAAACTGTTTTTT	CAATNYGEKLFF	NA	NA	TRBV6-6	TRBJ1-4
TGTGCCAGCAGTGTCCCTTACCGCCTAGCGTCGAGCTCCTACAATGAGCAGTTCTTC	CASSVPYRLASSSYNEQFF	NA	NA	TRBV6-4	TRBJ2-1
TGTGCCAGCAGCTCGGGACTAGCGGGGAATGAGCAGTTCTTC	CASSSGLAGNEQFF	few	TRBD2	TRBV5-6	TRBJ2-1
TGCGCCAGCAGCTTTTCTCCTACTACCGGGGAGCTGTTTTTT	CASSFSPTTGELFF	NA	NA	TRBV5-1	TRBJ2-2
TGTGCCAGCAGCTTAGCCCCGGCTAGGAATGAGCAGTTCTTC	CASSLAPARNEQFF	NA	NA	TRBV7-2	TRBJ2-1
TGCGCCAGCAGCCCCGGTGGGACAGGAGCCTACGAGCAGTACTTC	CASSPGGTGAYEQYF	NA	TRBD1	TRBV5-1	TRBJ2-7
TGCGCCAGCAGCCAGGCGGGGGCACTAAACTCTGGGGCCAACGTCCTGACTTTC	CASSQAGALNSGANVLTF	NA	NA	TRBV4-1	TRBJ2-6